What follows are 21 T cell receptor beta chains derived from one specimen sequenced in a study of T cell responses to AZD1222 COVID-19 vaccine. TCRdb's copy holds only in-frame clones and misses some; the assay was immunoSEQ multiplex PCR. The repertoire holds about 110,000 clones, with around 90% as singletons. The sequencing here drew on peripheral blood, taken 28 days after the second AZD1222 dose. The receptors come from an adult who received the AZD1222 COVID-19 vaccine.

The chain carries TRBV11-1 and TRBJ2-7; tentatively, D is TRBD2 (5 bases). V lost 5 bases to trimming and J lost 0 bases, with 11 bases between them. Germline CDR1 is SGHAT and CDR2 is FQDESV (reference sequence). The length of the CDR3 is 14 residues. The CDR3 nucleotides are TGTGCCAGCAGCCCGAGGGTCAGCTCCTACGAGCAGTACTTC. Translated: CASSPRVSSYEQYF.

This sequence joins TRBV5-1 and TRBJ1-4; D may be TRBD1 (6 bases). V lost 3 bases and J 0 bases, leaving 12 bases between the germline ends. Germline CDR1 is SGHRS and CDR2 is YFSETQ. This CDR3 spans 16 amino acids. CDR3 coding DNA: TGCGCCAGCAGCTGGGGGACATCGGCAACTAATGAAAAACTGTTTTTT. Translation: CASSWGTSATNEKLFF. Together with reference TRBV5-1 and TRBJ1-4, the CDR3 gives the full variable domain: KAGVTQTPRYLIKTRGQQVTLSCSPISGHRSVSWYQQTPGQGLQFLFEYFSETQRNKGNFPGRFSGRQFSNSRSEMNVSTLELGDSALYLCASSWGTSATNEKLFFGSGTQLSVL.

V is TRBV5-1 and J is TRBJ2-7; possible D gene TRBD1, 6 bases. Germline V gene sequence: CDR1 SGHRS, CDR2 YFSETQ. Trimming took 0 bases from V and 5 from J, leaving 9 bases between them. This CDR3 has 13 residues. This CDR3 is CASSLGGQDEQYF. DNA for the CDR3: TGCGCCAGCAGCTTGGGGGGGCAGGACGAGCAGTACTTC.

V is TRBV28 and J is TRBJ1-2, with D possibly matching TRBD1 (6 bases). Looked up from germline, CDR1 is MDHEN and CDR2 is SYDVKM. The CDR3 spans 14 residues. V dropped 3 bases and J dropped 5 bases, with 13 bases sitting between them. The CDR3 loop reads CASSFYTGIYGYTF. Here the CDR3 DNA reads TGTGCCAGCAGTTTTTACACAGGGATTTATGGCTACACCTTC.

The chain uses TRBV6-5 and TRBJ2-7; D may be TRBD1 (6 bases). The germline V and J ends were trimmed by 3 bases and 2 bases, with 14 bases remaining between them. Germline loops: CDR1 MNHEY, CDR2 SVGAGI. The CDR3 contains 15 residues. The CDR3 loop is CASSYTGTTAYEQYF. CDR3 sequence (DNA): TGTGCCAGCAGTTATACAGGGACAACTGCCTACGAGCAGTACTTC.

The chain is built from TRBV19 and TRBJ1-1; 7 positions match TRBD1. This CDR3 is 15 amino acids long. V lost 4 bases, J lost 8 bases, and 13 bases stayed unmatched. Germline values: CDR1 LNHDA, CDR2 SQIVND (reference sequence). CDR3 protein: CASSTDSDRVHEAFF. In DNA, the CDR3 is TGTGCCAGTAGTACGGACTCCGACAGGGTTCACGAAGCTTTCTTT. The whole variable domain, remainder taken from reference TRBV19 and TRBJ1-1, is DGGITQSPKYLFRKEGQNVTLSCEQNLNHDAMYWYRQDPGQGLRLIYYSQIVNDFQKGDIAEGYSVSREKKESFPLTVTSAQKNPTAFYLCASSTDSDRVHEAFFGQGTRLTVV.

The chain carries TRBV9 and TRBJ2-3, with D hard to call. This CDR3 region has 12 residues. V lost 0 bases and J lost 4, with 3 bases in between. From germline, CDR1 is SGDLS and CDR2 YYNGEE. The CDR3 protein is CASSVAADTQYF. CDR3 in DNA: TGTGCCAGCAGCGTAGCGGCAGATACGCAGTATTTT.

The chain joins TRBV28 to TRBJ1-6; 7 bases are a match to TRBD1. This CDR3 contains 15 residues. CDR1 and CDR2 (germline): MDHEN, SYDVKM. Germline trimming cut 4 bases from V and 4 bases from J; bases unmatched to any gene: 4. The CDR3 DNA reads TGTGCCAGCAGTTCGACAGGGAGATATAATTCACCCCTCCACTTT. Translating gives CASSSTGRYNSPLHF.

This clone was seen just once. The chain combines TRBV7-9 with TRBJ2-5; maybe TRBD1 (6 bases). V was clipped by 5 bases and J by 1 base, with 11 bases between them. The CDR3 sequence is 14 residues long. CDR1 is SEHNR, CDR2 FQNEAQ, per germline (reference sequence). CDR3 amino acids: CASSQDRGQETQYF. CDR3 in DNA: TGTGCCAGCAGCCAGGACAGAGGCCAAGAGACCCAGTACTTC.

CDR3 DNA sequence: TGTGCCAGCAGTTTTTCCAACCGCTATGGCTACACCTTC. Protein: CASSFSNRYGYTF. The chain uses TRBV27 and TRBJ1-2; D unresolved. Trimming took 3 bases from V and 4 from J, leaving 9 bases between them. Germline V lookup: CDR1 MNHEY, CDR2 SMNVEV (reference sequence). The CDR3 consists of 13 residues.

This clone occurred once. The gene calls are TRBV11-3 and TRBJ1-4; D is uncertain. There are 16 residues in the CDR3. V gave up 6 bases and J gave up 2 bases, with 16 bases separating them. Germline V gene data show CDR1 as SGHNT and CDR2 as YENEEA. The CDR3 region has the DNA TGTGCCAGCAGTGACCCTCAGAGTTTCACTAATGAAAAACTGTTTTTT. Protein product: CASSDPQSFTNEKLFF.

The DNA of the CDR3 is TGTGCCAGCAGCGTAGCCCCCGGCACGGGGAGTTTCTGGGGACTTTCTGGGGCCAACGTCCTGACTTTC. It yields the protein CASSVAPGTGSFWGLSGANVLTF. The V gene is TRBV9, the J gene TRBJ2-6, with D possibly matching TRBD2 (6 bases). The germline V gene has CDR1 SGDLS and CDR2 YYNGEE. The CDR3 spans 23 residues. V was trimmed by 0 bases and J by 1 base, leaving 29 bases between them.

The chain has TRBV18 and TRBJ1-2; TRBD1 matches at 8 bases. Germline CDR1 and CDR2: KGHSH and LQKENI. The CDR3 covers 14 residues. With 3 bases clipped from V and 2 bases from J, the junction kept 2 bases outside the gene matches. The CDR3 sequence is CASSPNRGNYGYTF. The CDR3, as DNA: TGTGCCAGCTCACCTAACAGGGGGAACTATGGCTACACCTTC.

The chain recombines TRBV28 with TRBJ1-2; D perhaps matches TRBD1 (5 bases). From germline, CDR1 is MDHEN and CDR2 SYDVKM. This CDR3 has 13 residues. V was trimmed by 8 bases and J by 4 bases, leaving 14 bases between them. The CDR3 spells CASQRTRAYGYTF. The CDR3 nucleotides read TGTGCCAGCCAGAGGACCAGGGCCTATGGCTACACCTTC.

V is TRBV7-2 and J is TRBJ1-1; 7 bases match TRBD1. Germline trimming cut 8 bases from V and 1 base from J; bases unmatched to any gene: 10. CDR1 is SGHTA, CDR2 FQGNSA, per germline. This CDR3 is 15 amino acids long. The CDR3 protein is CASSGGGGWNTEAFF. The CDR3 DNA sequence: TGTGCCAGCTCAGGAGGGGGCGGCTGGAACACTGAAGCTTTCTTT.

V is TRBV5-4 and J is TRBJ1-2; TRBD1 aligns across 8 bases. The CDR3 covers 14 residues. Germline-derived CDR1 and CDR2 are SGHNT and YYREEE (reference sequence). V shed 2 bases and J 3 bases; nucleotides not matched to a gene: 3. In nucleotides, the CDR3 is TGTGCCAGCAGCTTCATGACAGGGGACTATGGCTACACCTTC. As protein: CASSFMTGDYGYTF.

V and J are TRBV5-1 and TRBJ2-1; 10 bases map to TRBD2. Germline-derived CDR1 and CDR2 are SGHRS and YFSETQ. Trimming at V came to 0 bases and at J to 9 bases, leaving 9 bases not matched to a gene. The CDR3 has 16 amino acids. CDR3 in DNA: TGCGCCAGCAGCTTGGCGACGCTAGCGGGAGTGGGTGAGCAGTTCTTC. Translated: CASSLATLAGVGEQFF.

The chain employs TRBV6-5 and TRBJ2-7; D uncertain. This CDR3 has 14 residues. In germline, CDR1 is MNHEY, CDR2 SVGAGI. V was clipped by 2 bases and J by 2 bases, with 10 bases between them. The CDR3 reads CASSYRQETYEQYF. In DNA form, the CDR3 reads TGTGCCAGCAGTTACAGGCAGGAAACCTACGAGCAGTACTTC.

This clone was seen once. This chain joins TRBV5-1 and TRBJ2-1; 9 nucleotides align to TRBD1. CDR1 is SGHRS, CDR2 YFSETQ, per germline. With V trimmed by 3 bases and J by 8 bases, 6 bases remained unmatched. The CDR3 has 14 residues. The CDR3 DNA is TGCGCCAGCAGCTCCGGGACAGGGAGCGATGAGCAGTTCTTC. It is translated as CASSSGTGSDEQFF.

This rearrangement joins TRBV28 to TRBJ1-2; weak D call: TRBD1 (5 bases). This CDR3 is 16 amino acids long. V was shortened by 6 bases and J by 1 base, with 18 bases between the two germline ends. The germline CDR1 and CDR2 sequences are MDHEN and SYDVKM. The DNA for the CDR3 is TGTGCCAGCAGCCTCCCCAGGGACCGTAATAACTATGGCTACACCTTC. It yields the protein CASSLPRDRNNYGYTF.

The chain uses TRBV3-1 (or the pseudogene TRBV3-2) and TRBJ1-4, with D possibly matching TRBD1 (5 bases). CDR1 LGHDT and CDR2 YNNKEL come from the germline V gene (reference sequence). The V gene lost 4 bases and the J gene lost 0 bases, with 9 bases spanning the gap. The CDR3 consists of 15 residues. The DNA for the CDR3 is TGTGCCAGCAGCCGTGGGGGGACAACTAATGAAAAACTGTTTTTT. This encodes CASSRGGTTNEKLFF.